The clone carrying this T cell receptor beta chain was recorded many times. The target antigen is unknown. Treg sorting used a CD4+CD25+CD127-/low gate. Constant-region reverse primers amplified full-length variable regions, followed by semi-nested Nested Universal Primer A PCR. TCRdb reanalysed the 5' RACE reads using MiXCR and keeps one entry per CDR3 protein. In the table there are 9,500 to 14,000 distinct CDR3 sequences, 25% to 30% of which are singletons. Study outcomes and limitations: The TCR gene usage of tumor memory CD4+ T cells clustered together with blood and lymph node memory CD4+ cells and with lymph node naive CD4+ cells. Greatest tumor Treg TCR overlap was with tumor naive CD4+ cells. Whole repertoires were not studied in the larger cohort, only one V-J beta rearrangement.

The germline V and J ends were trimmed by 4 bases and 1 base, with 14 bases remaining between them. CDR1 and CDR2 (germline): SGHNT, YYREEE (reference sequence). The CDR3 sequence is 15 residues long. The chain carries TRBV5-4 and TRBJ1-1, with D possibly being TRBD1 (5 bases). The TCR originated in a female donor with breast cancer. Source material: Tregs sorted from a lymph node. CDR3 protein: CASSTAGAANTEAFF. The CDR3 bases are TGTGCCAGCAGCACGGCCGGGGCCGCGAACACTGAAGCTTTCTTT. Based on the CDR3 plus reference TRBV5-4 and TRBJ1-1, the full variable domain is ETGVTQSPTHLIKTRGQQVTLRCSSQSGHNTVSWYQQALGQGPQFIFQYYREEENGRGNFPPRFSGLQFPNYSSELNVNALELDDSALYLCASSTAGAANTEAFFGQGTRLTVV.